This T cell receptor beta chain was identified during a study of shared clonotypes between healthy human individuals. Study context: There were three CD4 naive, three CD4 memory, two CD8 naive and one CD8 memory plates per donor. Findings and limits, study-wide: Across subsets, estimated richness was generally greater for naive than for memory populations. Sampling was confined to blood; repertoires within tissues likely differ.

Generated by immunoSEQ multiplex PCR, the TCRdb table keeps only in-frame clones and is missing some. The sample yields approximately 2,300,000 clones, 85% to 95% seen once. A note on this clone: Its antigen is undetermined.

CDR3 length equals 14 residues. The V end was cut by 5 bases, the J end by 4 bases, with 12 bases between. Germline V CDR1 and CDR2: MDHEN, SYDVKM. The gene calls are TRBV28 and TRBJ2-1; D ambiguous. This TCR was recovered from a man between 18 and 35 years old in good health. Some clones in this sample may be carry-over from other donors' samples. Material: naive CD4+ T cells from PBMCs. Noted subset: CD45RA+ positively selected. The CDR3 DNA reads TGTGCCAGCAGTCTCTACAACACGTACAATGAGCAGTTCTTC. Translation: CASSLYNTYNEQFF.